This T cell receptor beta chain was found in a study of technical replicates of blood from several donors. The table lists this clone with a count of one. Method: immunoSEQ multiplex PCR; TCRdb's copy keeps in-frame clones and lacks some. Of tens of thousands of clones listed, nearly 99% are singletons. The CDR3 loop spans 14 amino acids. Germline lookup yields CDR1 SEHNR and CDR2 FQNEAQ (reference sequence). Trimming cost V 3 bases and J 7 bases, with 12 bases left between them. The chain combines TRBV7-9 with TRBJ2-2, with D possibly being TRBD1 (5 bases). The sequencing sample was made of T cells isolated from PBMCs. This sequence originates from a human donor in good health. In DNA, the CDR3 is TGTGCCAGCAGCTTGAGGCAGGGAAACGGGGAGCTGTTTTTT. It translates to CASSLRQGNGELFF.